What follows describes a single TCR beta chain. This record comes from a study of blood T cell repertoires in COVID-19. Study background: The origin of the acute and convalescent COVID-19 samples was the United States, Italy and Spain. T cells, B-cell-depleted T cells, or PBMCs supplied cDNA or gDNA.

Sequencing used immunoSEQ multiplex PCR; TCRdb keeps in-frame clones, though not all of them. The sample includes fewer than 120,000 clones, approximately 85% of them seen just once. Germline CDR1 SGHNT, CDR2 YENEEA. Trimming took off 1 base at V and 9 bases at J, with 17 bases between the two ends. The CDR3 spans 15 residues. The sequence came from an older woman with acute or convalescent COVID-19. This chain uses TRBV11-3 with TRBJ2-3; no firm D call. Material for sequencing was peripheral blood. For the CDR3, the DNA is TGTGCCAGCAGCTTAGTAGTCACAGTGTCAACAACGCAGTATTTT. Its protein is CASSLVVTVSTTQYF.